Below are 31 T cell receptor beta chains sequenced from a single sample in a study of regulatory T cells in long-lasting Graves disease. Combining iRepertoire HTBI primers with Arm-PCR of CDR3 regions, the authors built TCR beta libraries. Each CDR3 protein is one row after TCRdb ran MiXCR on the multiplex PCR reads. The table shows 350,000 to 500,000 distinct CDR3 sequences, with less than 15% occurring only once. Described time point: newly diagnosed GD, antithyroid drugs for less than 3 months. Extracted PBMC RNA gave rise to the TCR library. These data were also filed under a second study, of T cells in Graves' hyperthyroidism and ophthalmopathy.

The sample here was peripheral blood mononuclear cells (PBMCs), taken at new diagnosis, from a patient treated with antithyroid drugs. The receptor source for this set is a woman aged 45 to 65 with Graves disease.

This clonotype appeared many times. The gene calls are TRBV24-1 and TRBJ2-7; D unclear. Germline assignment: CDR1 KGHDR and CDR2 SFDVKD. V was cut by 0 bases and J by 1 base, with 12 bases left in between. This CDR3 is 16 amino acids long. The CDR3 nucleotides read TGTGCCACCAGTGATTTGTCTGGGTGTCGGTCCTACGAGCAGTACTTC. Translated, it gives CATSDLSGCRSYEQYF.

Ten or more counts support this clonotype. The chain carries TRBV10-3 and TRBJ2-7; 12 bases match TRBD1. V lost 1 base and J lost 0; bases outside the gene matches: 1. The germline V gene has CDR1 ENHRY and CDR2 SYGVKD. This CDR3 has 16 residues. CDR3 residues: CAISEWDRGPSYEQYF. The DNA for the CDR3 is TGTGCCATCAGTGAGTGGGACAGGGGGCCCTCCTACGAGCAGTACTTC.

In its sample, this clonotype was seen many times. The chain uses TRBV5-6 and TRBJ2-7, with D maybe TRBD1 (6 bases). V was shortened by 1 base and J by 3 bases, with 14 bases between the two germline ends. The V gene's germline CDR1 is SGHDT and CDR2 YYEEEE. The CDR3 covers 15 residues. CDR3 DNA: TGTGCCAGCAGCTTGATGACAGGAGATAGCTACGAGCAGTACTTC. Protein product: CASSLMTGDSYEQYF.

This clonotype was seen a handful of times. The chain uses TRBV28 and TRBJ2-7, with 8 bases identical to TRBD1. The V gene's germline CDR1 is MDHEN and CDR2 SYDVKM. The trim removed 8 bases at V and 3 bases at J, leaving 24 bases unmatched. The CDR3 contains 19 residues. CDR3 residues: CASVAPGQVGTGALYEQYF. CDR3 sequence (DNA): TGTGCCAGCGTTGCCCCGGGACAGGTCGGAACGGGAGCCCTCTACGAGCAGTACTTC.

This clonotype was picked up many times. A much larger clonotype is one base distant, so this may be a read error. V and J are TRBV7-3 and TRBJ2-3; D is undetermined. The germline CDR1 and CDR2 sequences are SGHTA and FQGTGA. The CDR3 consists of 13 residues. Deletions cut 0 bases from V and 4 bases from J, with 5 bases between. CDR3 residues: CASSLTSSDTQYF. The CDR3 nucleotides are TGTGCCAGCAGCTTAACTAGCTCAGATACGCAGTATTTT.

This clonotype was seen a handful of times. The V call is TRBV19, the J call TRBJ2-1; TRBD2 matches at 12 bases. V lost 8 bases, J lost 3 bases, and 5 bases stayed unmatched. Germline V lookup: CDR1 LNHDA, CDR2 SQIVND (reference sequence). This CDR3 comprises 15 residues. DNA for the CDR3: TGTGCCAGTCGACTAGCGGGAGTCCGCTACAATGAGCAGTTCTTC. Amino acids: CASRLAGVRYNEQFF.

This clonotype occurred many times. The chain is built from TRBV9 and TRBJ2-1; no definite D call. The CDR3 is 12 residues long. V was cut by 2 bases and J by 8 bases, with 8 bases left in between. The germline gives CDR1 SGDLS, CDR2 YYNGEE. The CDR3 loop reads CASSVTFDEQFF. The CDR3 DNA sequence: TGTGCCAGCAGCGTTACTTTCGATGAGCAGTTCTTC.

The gene calls are TRBV20-1 and TRBJ2-3; 12 nucleotides match TRBD2. Germline CDR1 is DFQATT and CDR2 is SNEGSKA (reference sequence). The V and J ends lost 7 bases and 0 bases, in that order; junction bases with no gene match: 14. This CDR3 spans 18 amino acids. CDR3 sequence (DNA): TGCAGTGGGATCGGATGGACGACTAGCGGGAGAAGCACAGATACGCAGTATTTT. It codes for CSGIGWTTSGRSTDTQYF.

This clonotype was seen a few times. This sequence joins TRBV27 and TRBJ2-2; 11 bases line up with TRBD2. The CDR3 spans 16 residues. Trimming removed 6 bases from V and 5 bases from J; junction bases left unmatched: 8. Germline values: CDR1 MNHEY, CDR2 SMNVEV (reference sequence). The CDR3 DNA follows: TGTGCCAGCAGAATACTAGCGGGAGTTGATACCGGGGAGCTGTTTTTT. Translation gives CASRILAGVDTGELFF.

The table lists this clonotype with many counts. The J gene is TRBJ1-2, the V gene TRBV30, with 7 bases fitting TRBD1. The CDR3 contains 13 residues. The germline gives CDR1 GTSNPN, CDR2 SVGIG (reference sequence). The V and J ends lost 1 base and 4 bases, in that order; junction bases with no gene match: 3. The CDR3 sequence: CAWSEGARYGYTF. The CDR3 DNA is TGTGCCTGGAGTGAGGGGGCACGCTATGGCTACACCTTC. Combining the CDR3 with reference TRBV30 and TRBJ1-2 gives the whole variable domain SQTIHQWPATLVQPVGSPLSLECTVEGTSNPNLYWYRQAAGRGLQLLFYSVGIGQISSEVPQNLSASRPQDRQFILSSKKLLLSDSGFYLCAWSEGARYGYTFGSGTRLTVV.

This clonotype was detected ten times or more. V usage is TRBV7-9 and J usage is TRBJ2-7; 13 nucleotides line up with TRBD2. Per the germline V gene, CDR1 is SEHNR and CDR2 is FQNEAQ (reference sequence). After removal of 0 bases from V and 3 bases from J, the junction contained 11 bases not matched to a gene. There are 19 residues in the CDR3. CDR3 region: CASSLAWEGLAGKSYEQYF. The CDR3 DNA reads as TGTGCCAGCAGCTTAGCGTGGGAGGGACTAGCGGGAAAGAGCTACGAGCAGTACTTC.

This clonotype occurred many times. The gene calls are TRBV28 and TRBJ1-3, with D possibly being TRBD1 (6 bases). V gave up 6 bases and J gave up 3 bases, with 6 bases separating them. This CDR3 comprises 12 residues. CDR1 and CDR2 from the germline V gene are MDHEN and SYDVKM. For the CDR3, the DNA is TGTGCCAGCAGAGGGGGTGGAAACACCATATATTTT. It specifies CASRGGGNTIYF.

This clonotype was seen ten or more times. This chain links TRBV3-1 with TRBJ2-3, with 11 bases fitting TRBD2. The J segment lost 3 bases and the V segment lost 4 bases, leaving 9 bases of the junction unmatched. The CDR3 contains 17 residues. Germline CDR1 and CDR2: LGHDT and YNNKEL (reference sequence). CDR3 sequence reads: CASSPGTSGWETDTQYF. The CDR3 DNA reads as TGTGCCAGCAGCCCCGGGACTAGCGGTTGGGAGACAGATACGCAGTATTTT.

This clonotype was seen a handful of times. The chain combines TRBV18 with TRBJ1-5, with 8 nucleotides matching TRBD1. Germline V gene lookup returns CDR1 KGHSH and CDR2 LQKENI. The CDR3 loop spans 16 amino acids. The junction had 5 bases not matched to a gene; V was cut back by 2 bases and J by 2 bases. The CDR3 DNA is TGTGCCAGCTCACCATCGGGACAGGAGGGCAATCAGCCCCAGCATTTT. This sequence encodes CASSPSGQEGNQPQHF.

The chain carries TRBV3-1 and TRBJ1-4, with TRBD1 matching 9 bases. CDR3 size: 18 residues. The germline V gene encodes CDR1 LGHDT and CDR2 YNNKEL (reference sequence). Unmatched junction bases numbered 13, after V lost 2 bases and J lost 6 bases. The CDR3 spells CASSQSAGTGSWHEKLFF. Written as DNA, the CDR3 is TGTGCCAGCAGCCAATCGGCCGGGACAGGGAGTTGGCATGAAAAACTGTTTTTT.

This clonotype was recorded at least ten times. The chain employs TRBV2 and TRBJ2-1; 7 nucleotides match TRBD2. Germline loops: CDR1 SNHLY, CDR2 FYNNEI. V lost 10 bases to trimming and J lost 4 bases; unmatched junction nucleotides: 4. The CDR3 covers 12 residues. The CDR3 loop is CANGLEYNEQFF. Written as DNA, the CDR3 is TGTGCCAACGGACTAGAATACAATGAGCAGTTCTTC.

This clonotype has a count of ten or more. The rearrangement uses TRBV28 and TRBJ1-5; 8 positions match TRBD1. The CDR3 length is 14 residues. Looked up from germline, CDR1 is MDHEN and CDR2 is SYDVKM. Trimming took 6 bases from V and 3 from J; bases not matched to a gene: 4. The CDR3 protein is CASSRDRTNQPQHF. The CDR3 DNA is TGTGCCAGCAGCCGGGACAGGACCAATCAGCCCCAGCATTTT.

This clonotype was detected only a few times. The chain combines TRBV27 with TRBJ2-5, with 9 bases fitting TRBD1. This CDR3 is built from 15 residues. Germline CDR1 reads MNHEY; CDR2 reads SMNVEV (reference sequence). The V segment lost 2 bases and the J segment 4 bases; nucleotides outside the gene matches: 5. In DNA, the CDR3 is TGTGCCAGCAGTTTAGCGACAGGGGGTAGAGAGACCCAGTACTTC. Translation gives CASSLATGGRETQYF.

This clonotype showed up just a few times. The chain couples TRBV6-1 to TRBJ1-2; 7 bases map to TRBD1. Germline V gene lookup returns CDR1 MNHNS and CDR2 SASEGT. There are 14 residues in the CDR3. Trimming cost V 7 bases and J 5 bases; bases outside gene matches: 10. This CDR3 reads CASTPEGGAYGYTF. The CDR3, as DNA: TGTGCCAGCACCCCCGAAGGGGGCGCTTATGGCTACACCTTC.

With respect to this clonotype: Lacking the conserved final phenylalanine or tryptophan, this CDR3 likely reflects a read error. The V gene is TRBV5-5, the J gene TRBJ2-7, with 7 nucleotides matching TRBD1. In germline, CDR1 is SGHKS, CDR2 YYEKEE (reference sequence). With 4 bases clipped from V and 6 bases from J, the junction kept 13 bases outside the gene matches. The CDR3 has 15 amino acids. This CDR3 reads CASSRLRNPGGEQYL. In DNA form, the CDR3 reads TGTGCCAGCAGCCGATTGCGGAACCCAGGGGGCGAGCAGTACTTG.

This clonotype was observed at least ten times. This CDR3 reads CASSVGASGTYEQYF. CDR3 sequence (DNA): TGTGCCAGCAGTGTCGGGGCTAGCGGAACCTACGAGCAGTACTTC. The chain carries TRBV2 and TRBJ2-7; TRBD2 matches at 7 bases. Per germline, CDR1 SNHLY and CDR2 FYNNEI. CDR3 length equals 15 residues. J lost 2 bases, V lost 4 bases, and 8 bases had no gene match.

This rearrangement joins TRBV28 to TRBJ2-7; tentative D call: TRBD2 (6 bases). The CDR3 is 15 amino acids. V gave up 7 bases and J gave up 1 base, with 17 bases separating them. The germline V gene has CDR1 MDHEN and CDR2 SYDVKM. CDR3 DNA: TGTGCCAGCACCCCGGGACTGATCCCTTCCTACGAGCAGTACTTC. It codes for CASTPGLIPSYEQYF.

Remarks on this clonotype: This sequence may be a read error, since a much larger clone differs from it by one base. J is TRBJ1-2 and V is TRBV6-1, with D uncertain. Germline V gene sequence: CDR1 MNHNS, CDR2 SASEGT. The CDR3 is made up of 13 amino acids. CDR3 amino acids: CASSPRPPGGYAF. DNA for the CDR3: TGTGCCAGCAGTCCCCGACCCCCAGGTGGCTACGCCTTC.

A word on this clonotype: Being one base from a much bigger clone, this may be a read error. This sequence joins TRBV7-3 and TRBJ1-1; D remains ambiguous. Trimming cost V 8 bases and J 4 bases, with 14 bases left between them. This CDR3 has 13 residues. From germline, CDR1 is SGHTA and CDR2 FQGTGA. The CDR3 coding sequence is TGTGCCAGCGCTTCGGAGGAGGGCACTGAAGCTTTCTTT. It translates to CASASEEGTEAFF.

The chain employs TRBV7-9 and TRBJ2-3; 7 bases map to TRBD1. TRBJ2-1 explains the end of the DNA better; the J call may be wrong. CDR3 size: 13 residues. The germline V gene has CDR1 SEHNR and CDR2 FQNEAQ (reference sequence). The CDR3 DNA is TGTGCCAGCAGTTTGGGACAGTACGATGAGCAGTTCTTC. Translating it yields CASSLGQYDEQFF.

This clonotype was detected a few times. The J gene is TRBJ2-1, the V gene TRBV30; 11 bases are shared with TRBD2. Germline trimming cut 0 bases from V and 6 bases from J; bases unmatched to any gene: 10. The CDR3 is 17 residues long. The germline V gene encodes CDR1 GTSNPN and CDR2 SVGIG (reference sequence). Here the CDR3 DNA reads TGTGCCTGGAGTGTACGGTGGGGTACTAGCGGGAGCAATGAGCAGTTCTTC. Protein: CAWSVRWGTSGSNEQFF. Based on the CDR3 plus reference TRBV30 and TRBJ2-1, the full variable domain is SQTIHQWPATLVQPVGSPLSLECTVEGTSNPNLYWYRQAAGRGLQLLFYSVGIGQISSEVPQNLSASRPQDRQFILSSKKLLLSDSGFYLCAWSVRWGTSGSNEQFFGPGTRLTVL.

The chain carries TRBV27 and TRBJ2-2; 7 nucleotides line up with TRBD2. Germline CDR1 and CDR2: MNHEY and SMNVEV (reference sequence). V shed 3 bases and J 0 bases; nucleotides not matched to a gene: 7. The length of the CDR3 is 17 residues. The CDR3 region is CASSLLSSGTNTGELFF. CDR3 in DNA: TGTGCCAGCAGTTTGTTGTCTAGCGGAACGAACACCGGGGAGCTGTTTTTT.

The chain links TRBV6-1 to TRBJ2-1; 11 bases fit TRBD2. There are 14 residues in the CDR3. Germline values: CDR1 MNHNS, CDR2 SASEGT. V lost 7 bases to trimming and J lost 7 bases; unmatched junction nucleotides: 6. For the CDR3, the DNA is TGTGCCAGCAAACTAGCGGGAGAATGGAATGAGCAGTTCTTC. Protein: CASKLAGEWNEQFF.

The chain joins TRBV20-1 to TRBJ1-6; weak D call: TRBD1 (5 bases). V lost 1 base to trimming and J lost 14 bases, with 18 bases between them. Per germline, CDR1 DFQATT and CDR2 SNEGSKA (reference sequence). This CDR3 is built from 14 residues. CDR3 in DNA: TGCAGTGCTAGAGTCGGGACTGGGGTTCTGTCCCTCCACTTT. The encoded protein is CSARVGTGVLSLHF.

This chain connects TRBV5-1 to TRBJ2-7; D is unclear. Looked up from germline, CDR1 is SGHRS and CDR2 is YFSETQ. V lost 4 bases and J 3 bases, leaving 14 bases between the germline ends. The CDR3 length is 14 residues. The CDR3 DNA follows: TGCGCCAGCAGCCAACTATCCAAACACTACGAGCAGTACTTC. Translated: CASSQLSKHYEQYF.

Comment on this clonotype: A read error may produce the germline difference seen at one junction end. V is TRBV19 and J is TRBJ1-6; TRBD1 matches at 12 bases. This CDR3 contains 13 residues. CDR1 and CDR2 (germline): LNHDA, SQIVND (reference sequence). For the CDR3, the DNA is TGTGCCAGTGCCGGGACAGGGGGCTCACCCCCCCACTTT. The encoded protein is CASAGTGGSPPHF.